Each of the 5 T cell receptor beta chains below was sequenced from the same sample in a study of T cells in Graves' hyperthyroidism and ophthalmopathy. Amplification of TCR beta CDR3 regions used RNA as the template. In the first-round RT-PCR of the TCR CDR3, the HTBI primer set was used. TCRdb processed the multiplex PCR reads anew with MiXCR; each CDR3 protein has one entry. The repertoire has about 520,000 distinct CDR3 sequences, roughly a quarter of them found once; the top ten carry around 10%. Sequenced material: blood. Source of these receptors: a woman in her thirties with Graves' ophthalmopathy.

This clonotype was observed at least ten times. This chain connects TRBV20-1 to TRBJ1-2, with 8 bases identical to TRBD1. The CDR3 has 15 amino acids. Germline CDR1 reads DFQATT; CDR2 reads SNEGSKA (reference sequence). Trimming cost V 2 bases and J 8 bases; bases outside gene matches: 13. The CDR3 DNA sequence: TGCAGTGCTAGAAGGACAGGGAAAGGTCTCGAGGGCTACACCTTC. This codes for CSARRTGKGLEGYTF.

In its sample, this clonotype was seen many times. The V gene is TRBV7-8, the J gene TRBJ1-1; D remains ambiguous. This CDR3 has 15 amino acids. Germline loops: CDR1 SGHVS, CDR2 FQNEAQ. V was pared by 5 bases and J by 2 bases, with 15 bases between. Here the CDR3 reads CASSPAFTPNTEAFF. The CDR3 DNA sequence: TGTGCCAGCAGCCCGGCTTTTACCCCCAACACTGAAGCTTTCTTT.

This clonotype was detected only a few times. This chain links TRBV20-1 with TRBJ2-7, with TRBD2 identical over 9 bases. Germline V lookup: CDR1 DFQATT, CDR2 SNEGSKA (reference sequence). V shed 5 bases, J shed 2 bases, and the junction held 7 bases outside the gene matches. The CDR3 sequence is 14 residues long. CDR3 sequence (DNA): TGCAGTGCTCTCCGACTAGCGGCGGCCTACGAGCAGTACTTC. It codes for CSALRLAAAYEQYF.

This clonotype was seen repeatedly, ten times or more. V is TRBV4-2 and J is TRBJ1-5; D may be TRBD1 (5 bases). This CDR3 spans 16 amino acids. V was cut by 3 bases and J by 5 bases, with 17 bases left in between. Germline V gene data show CDR1 as LGHNA and CDR2 as YNFKEQ. The CDR3 DNA reads TGTGCCAGCAGCCAGGCACTACCGGGACTAGATCAGCCCCAGCATTTT. The encoded protein is CASSQALPGLDQPQHF.

This clonotype was found many times. The chain combines TRBV11-2 with TRBJ1-2, with D possibly TRBD1 on 5 matching bases. CDR1 and CDR2 from the germline V gene are SGHAT and FQNNGV. V lost 3 bases and J lost 4, with 15 bases in between. The CDR3 has 15 residues. The CDR3 here is CASSLFTGLGYGYTF. The CDR3 nucleotides are TGTGCCAGCAGCTTGTTTACAGGTTTAGGCTATGGCTACACCTTC.